The 32 T cell receptor beta chains reported below all come from one sample, sequenced in a study of blood T cells in healthy people across ages. A second PCR, run for about 7 to 11 cycles, used a sample-barcoded 5' primer plus a J-beta primer mix. TCRdb fed the 5' RACE reads into MiXCR, producing one record per CDR3 protein. The data contain roughly 2 million distinct CDR3 sequences, around 50% of them singletons. Sequencing used blood. These receptor sequences come from a woman in her thirties or forties in good health.

A word on this clonotype: The junction does not match germline at one end; this may be a read error. J is TRBJ2-1 and V is TRBV7-2; 9 bases match TRBD1. Germline loops: CDR1 SGHTA, CDR2 FQGNSA. The CDR3 runs to 14 residues. CDR3 in DNA: TGTGCCAGCAGCTCCGGGACAGGGTTCAATGGGCAGTTCTTC. This sequence encodes CASSSGTGFNGQFF.

This clonotype occurred a few times. The chain carries TRBV20-1 and TRBJ2-7; 9 nucleotides match TRBD2. This CDR3 is built from 16 residues. V gave up 1 base and J gave up 3 bases; unmatched junction bases: 10. The germline gives CDR1 DFQATT, CDR2 SNEGSKA (reference sequence). CDR3 sequence reads: CSARVTPPRGGYEQYF. The DNA for the CDR3 is TGCAGTGCTAGAGTAACCCCGCCGCGGGGGGGCTACGAGCAGTACTTC.

This clonotype is a singleton in its sample. This chain links TRBV27 with TRBJ2-3; 9 bases line up with TRBD1. CDR1 and CDR2 from the germline V gene are MNHEY and SMNVEV (reference sequence). The CDR3 spans 16 residues. V shed 6 bases and J 8 bases; nucleotides not matched to a gene: 15. CDR3 sequence: CASSNLGTGFAGTQYF. The CDR3 region has the DNA TGTGCCAGCAGCAATCTGGGGACAGGGTTTGCTGGTACGCAGTATTTT.

The table lists this clonotype with many counts. The gene calls are TRBV28 and TRBJ2-7; 10 positions match TRBD1. The CDR3 loop spans 16 amino acids. Germline V gene lookup returns CDR1 MDHEN and CDR2 SYDVKM. V dropped 5 bases and J dropped 4; count of bases not matched to a gene: 11. CDR3 bases: TGTGCCAGCAGTCCCTATAAGACAGGGGGCGGATACGAGCAGTACTTC. It codes for CASSPYKTGGGYEQYF.

The chain joins TRBV7-2 to TRBJ2-3; no reliable D call. Trimming cost V 1 base and J 2 bases, with 10 bases left between them. Germline CDR1 SGHTA, CDR2 FQGNSA. The CDR3 sequence is 15 residues long. The CDR3 loop is CASSLGQLNTDTQYF. The CDR3 DNA follows: TGTGCCAGCAGCTTAGGGCAACTTAACACAGATACGCAGTATTTT. The entire variable domain, with the rest obtained from reference TRBV7-2 and TRBJ2-3, is as follows: GAGVSQSPSNKVTEKGKDVELRCDPISGHTALYWYRQSLGQGLEFLIYFQGNSAPDKSGLPSDRFSAERTGGSVSTLTIQRTQQEDSAVYLCASSLGQLNTDTQYFGPGTRLTVL.

As to this clonotype: Just one base apart from a much larger clone, this may be a read error. The chain links TRBV28 to TRBJ2-1, with D unclear. Looked up from germline, CDR1 is MDHEN and CDR2 is SYDVKM. CDR3 length: 11 amino acids. The ends were cut back, 5 bases at V and 10 bases at J, with 9 bases in the middle. The CDR3 nucleotides are TGTGCCAGCAGTCTCATTCAGGAGCAGTTCTTC. Protein: CASSLIQEQFF. Full variable domain (missing parts from reference TRBV28 and TRBJ2-1): DVKVTQSSRYLVKRTGEKVFLECVQDMDHENMFWYRQDPGLGLRLIYFSYDVKMKEKGDIPEGYSVSREKKERFSLILESASTNQTSMYLCASSLIQEQFFGPGTRLTVL.

To note about this clonotype: Mismatch with germline at one junction end may stem from a read error. The chain couples TRBV4-3 to TRBJ2-5; D is uncertain. Looked up from germline, CDR1 is LGHNA and CDR2 is YSLEER. The CDR3 is 16 residues long. As DNA, the CDR3 is TGCGCCAGCAGTCAAGACTTGCGCCCTCCGAAAGAGACCCAGTACTTC. Protein sequence: CASSQDLRPPKETQYF.

The V and J genes are TRBV27 and TRBJ1-2, with 7 bases lining up with TRBD1. Germline loops: CDR1 MNHEY, CDR2 SMNVEV (reference sequence). V dropped 4 bases and J dropped 2; count of bases not matched to a gene: 10. This CDR3 comprises 16 residues. The CDR3 loop is CASSSLQQGPNYGYTF. The DNA for the CDR3 is TGTGCCAGCAGTTCCCTCCAACAGGGGCCAAACTATGGCTACACCTTC.

This rearrangement joins TRBV7-2 to TRBJ1-6, with 9 bases identical to TRBD1. CDR1 is SGHTA and CDR2 is FQGNSA in the germline V gene. The CDR3 loop spans 15 amino acids. Germline trimming cut 4 bases from V and 5 bases from J; bases unmatched to any gene: 3. The CDR3 DNA sequence: TGTGCCAGCAGCTCACAGGGGGCTAATAATTCACCCCTCCACTTT. The encoded protein is CASSSQGANNSPLHF.

The chain recombines TRBV7-2 with TRBJ2-5; 8 bases map to TRBD2. The DNA matches TRBJ2-1 better at its end, which makes the J call doubtful. The CDR3 runs 13 residues. Germline loops: CDR1 SGHTA, CDR2 FQGNSA. In DNA form, the CDR3 reads TGTGCCAGCAGCCGGGGACTAGGAGAGACCCAGTTCTTC. Protein: CASSRGLGETQFF.

The chain joins TRBV12-3 or TRBV12-4 to TRBJ2-1, with TRBD1 matching over 7 bases. Trimming removed 8 bases from V and 4 bases from J; junction bases left unmatched: 8. The length of the CDR3 is 14 residues. CDR3 in DNA: TGTGCCAGCCGGGAAAGGACAGGTTACAATGAGCAGTTCTTC. It translates to CASRERTGYNEQFF.

The V and J genes are TRBV6-4 and TRBJ1-1; D gene unclear. CDR3 length equals 14 residues. V was pared by 0 bases and J by 5 bases, with 10 bases between. Germline V lookup: CDR1 MRHNA, CDR2 SNTAGT. The chain's CDR3 is CASSDSGGLTEAFF. The CDR3 DNA reads as TGTGCCAGCAGTGACTCGGGAGGGCTGACTGAAGCTTTCTTT.

This clonotype showed up just a few times. The germline gene is not matched at one end of the junction; a read error may be the cause. V usage is TRBV6-2 or TRBV6-3 and J usage is TRBJ2-1; no reliable D call. Germline CDR1 MNHEY, CDR2 SVGEGT. This CDR3 is built from 15 residues. In nucleotides, the CDR3 is TGTGCCAGCAGTTATGAGGATTACTCCTACAATGAGCAGTTCTTT. Its protein product is CASSYEDYSYNEQFF.

The chain couples TRBV6-1 to TRBJ1-1; tentatively, D is TRBD1 (5 bases). CDR1 and CDR2 (germline): MNHNS, SASEGT. The CDR3 covers 11 residues. The CDR3 DNA sequence: TGTGCTCCATTATGGGGGGTTGGAGCTTTCTTT. It codes for CAPLWGVGAFF.

The rearrangement joins TRBV28 to TRBJ2-3; 13 bases fit TRBD2. Germline V lookup: CDR1 MDHEN, CDR2 SYDVKM. The CDR3 extends over 16 amino acids. With 11 bases clipped from V and 4 bases from J, the junction kept 12 bases outside the gene matches. The CDR3 bases are TGTGCCCATGGTACTAGCGGGGGGGGAAGCGCAGATACGCAGTATTTT. This translates into CAHGTSGGGSADTQYF.

Notes on this clonotype: One end of the junction does not line up with germline, which may come from a read error. The rearrangement joins TRBV3-1 to TRBJ2-7; no clear D. The CDR3 has 14 residues. Germline V gives CDR1 LGHDT, CDR2 YNNKEL (reference sequence). The DNA of the CDR3 is TGTGCCGGCAGTCGGGTGGCGTCCTCCTACGAGCAGTACTTC. Protein: CAGSRVASSYEQYF.

This clonotype was found once. This sequence joins TRBV6-2 or TRBV6-3 and TRBJ2-1, with D uncertain. Trimming pared 5 bases from V and 7 bases from J, leaving 15 bases between. Looked up from germline, CDR1 is MNHEY and CDR2 is SVGEGT. The length of the CDR3 is 14 residues. The CDR3 bases are TGTGCCAGCAGTGCCTCACGGACGGAGAATGAGCAGTTCTTC. This gives the protein CASSASRTENEQFF.

The chain is built from TRBV15 and TRBJ1-4; D is uncertain. This CDR3 is built from 16 residues. Germline lookup yields CDR1 LNHNV and CDR2 YYDKDF (reference sequence). Trimming removed 1 base from V and 0 bases from J, with 9 bases in between. CDR3 sequence reads: CATSRGAVATNEKLFF. In DNA form, the CDR3 reads TGTGCCACCAGCAGAGGAGCGGTAGCAACTAATGAAAAACTGTTTTTT.

The chain couples TRBV7-8 to TRBJ2-5; D is undetermined. The CDR3 runs to 12 residues. Trimming cost V 1 base and J 8 bases, with 8 bases left between them. Germline assignment: CDR1 SGHVS and CDR2 FQNEAQ. The DNA of the CDR3 is TGTGCCAGCAGCTTAGATAGCTCAACCCAGTACTTC. It translates to CASSLDSSTQYF.

This clonotype was recorded a few times. The chain employs TRBV3-1 and TRBJ2-3; no definite D call. The V and J ends lost 0 bases and 7 bases respectively, with 14 bases between them. The CDR3 is made up of 15 amino acids. Germline V CDR1 and CDR2: LGHDT, YNNKEL (reference sequence). The CDR3 is CASSQDQAIPNTQYF. In nucleotides, the CDR3 is TGTGCCAGCAGCCAAGATCAGGCGATCCCTAATACGCAGTATTTT.

The chain is built from TRBV28 and TRBJ2-4; D may be TRBD1 (5 bases). Germline V lookup: CDR1 MDHEN, CDR2 SYDVKM. The V gene lost 5 bases and the J gene lost 0 bases, with 23 bases spanning the gap. This CDR3 is built from 19 residues. This chain's CDR3 is CASSVYGPEMTVAKNIQYF. Written as DNA, the CDR3 is TGTGCCAGCAGTGTCTACGGCCCCGAGATGACAGTAGCCAAAAACATTCAGTACTTC.

The gene calls are TRBV20-1 and TRBJ1-2; perhaps TRBD1 as D (5 bases). Trimming left V 3 bases short and J 2 bases short, with 10 bases between. This CDR3 has 13 amino acids. Germline V gene data show CDR1 as DFQATT and CDR2 as SNEGSKA (reference sequence). CDR3 nucleotide sequence: TGCAGTGCTAGGGCAGGGATCAACTATGGCTACACCTTC. Protein: CSARAGINYGYTF.

This clonotype showed up just a few times. The chain uses TRBV9 and TRBJ2-1; D might be TRBD2 (6 bases). Trimming left V 4 bases short and J 4 bases short, with 15 bases between. The CDR3 length is 15 residues. Per germline, CDR1 SGDLS and CDR2 YYNGEE. CDR3 coding DNA: TGTGCCAGCAGCCCCTGGGAAGGGACTTACAATGAGCAGTTCTTC. Residues: CASSPWEGTYNEQFF.

There are many counts of this clonotype. V usage is TRBV7-2 and J usage is TRBJ1-2; D is unclear. V dropped 0 bases and J dropped 4 bases, with 12 bases sitting between them. The CDR3 is made up of 15 amino acids. Looked up from germline, CDR1 is SGHTA and CDR2 is FQGNSA. Written as DNA, the CDR3 is TGTGCCAGCAGCTTAGCCCCAGGAGCTAGCTATGGCTACACCTTC. As protein: CASSLAPGASYGYTF.

The chain joins TRBV7-2 to TRBJ2-4, with TRBD2 matching over 8 bases. The length of the CDR3 is 15 residues. CDR1 is SGHTA and CDR2 is FQGNSA in the germline V gene. V gave up 5 bases and J gave up 8 bases; unmatched junction bases: 11. CDR3 protein: CASSRDGGGQDIQYF. CDR3 nucleotide sequence: TGTGCCAGCAGCCGCGATGGCGGGGGGCAAGACATTCAGTACTTC.

The rearrangement uses TRBV10-3 and TRBJ2-3, with D possibly being TRBD2 (5 bases). Trimming removed 8 bases at V and 0 bases at J, with 6 bases between. There are 12 residues in the CDR3. Germline lookup yields CDR1 ENHRY and CDR2 SYGVKD. The CDR3 sequence is CAIGSSTDTQYF. The CDR3 nucleotides are TGTGCCATCGGGAGCAGCACAGATACGCAGTATTTT.

This clonotype appeared a single time. The chain uses TRBV7-2 and TRBJ1-2; unclear D gene. Looked up from germline, CDR1 is SGHTA and CDR2 is FQGNSA. V lost 4 bases and J lost 4, with 16 bases in between. CDR3 length: 15 amino acids. The CDR3 DNA reads TGTGCCAGCAGCTCCTCCCATGGGCAGTTCTATGGCTACACCTTC. This encodes CASSSSHGQFYGYTF.

As regards this clonotype: This may stem from a read error, because a much larger clone lies one nucleotide away. CDR3 sequence reads: CASAIEALALNEQFF. DNA of the CDR3: TGTGCCAGCGCCATAGAAGCCCTAGCCCTTAATGAGCAGTTCTTC. The chain joins TRBV7-2 to TRBJ2-1, with D possibly being TRBD2 (5 bases). The ends were cut back, 8 bases at V and 7 bases at J, with 21 bases in the middle. The V gene's germline CDR1 is SGHTA and CDR2 FQGNSA. The CDR3 runs 15 residues.

This clonotype was recorded a few times. CDR3 amino acids: CASSQDRGQGGYGYTF. CDR3 DNA sequence: TGCGCCAGCAGCCAAGATCGCGGACAGGGAGGATATGGCTACACCTTC. The chain carries TRBV4-3 and TRBJ1-2; 8 bases are a match to TRBD1. The germline CDR1 and CDR2 sequences are LGHNA and YSLEER. V trimming: 0 bases; J trimming: 5 bases; junction bases outside the gene matches: 8. This CDR3 comprises 16 residues.

This clonotype was observed a few times. The gene calls are TRBV4-3 and TRBJ1-1, with TRBD1 as a possible D gene (5 bases). The CDR3 sequence is 13 residues long. V was trimmed by 0 bases and J by 5 bases, leaving 7 bases between them. Germline V lookup: CDR1 LGHNA, CDR2 YSLEER. For the CDR3, the DNA is TGCGCCAGCAGCCAAGAGGGGGGAACTGAAGCTTTCTTT. This sequence encodes CASSQEGGTEAFF.

The count of this clonotype is one. The chain joins TRBV7-2 to TRBJ1-2; no reliable D call. Trimming removed 1 base at V and 6 bases at J, with 15 bases between. The CDR3 consists of 15 residues. CDR1 SGHTA and CDR2 FQGNSA come from the germline V gene. CDR3 amino acids: CASSLEGRRADGYTF. DNA for the CDR3: TGTGCCAGCAGCTTAGAAGGCAGGAGGGCGGATGGCTACACCTTC.

V is TRBV7-8 and J is TRBJ2-7; tentative D call: TRBD1 (6 bases). Germline V lookup: CDR1 SGHVS, CDR2 FQNEAQ. The CDR3 covers 15 residues. The V gene lost 3 bases and the J gene lost 0 bases, with 12 bases spanning the gap. Here the CDR3 DNA reads TGTGCCAGCAGCTTGAGGGAAGGGGGCTCCTACGAGCAGTACTTC. As protein: CASSLREGGSYEQYF.